A selection of T cell receptor beta chains follows, all from one sample in a study of control samples from healthy donors and cancer patients. Only in-frame clones appear in the TCRdb table, and some are missing; sequencing was by immunoSEQ multiplex PCR. The table shows about 140,000 clones, with about 90% occurring only once. What was sequenced was blood. These receptors all come from a man in his late teens or twenties in good health. The CDR3 runs from the conserved cysteine through the conserved F or W. The D gene is left open where the match is weak. Clone sizes are given selectively: once, few, many, or a class where the clone is expanded.

abundance: NA
v_gene: TRBV9
d_gene: NA
j_gene: TRBJ2-3
CDR3aa: CASSLQVGVSDTQYF
CDR3nt: TGTGCCAGCAGCCTACAGGTCGGCGTATCTGATACGCAGTATTTT

abundance: NA
v_gene: TRBV9
d_gene: NA
j_gene: TRBJ1-4
CDR3aa: CASSLGRQGKEKLFF
CDR3nt: TGTGCCAGCAGCCTGGGGAGGCAGGGCAAAGAAAAACTGTTTTTT

abundance: NA
v_gene: TRBV19
d_gene: NA
j_gene: TRBJ2-7
CDR3aa: CASSWGGSPYYEQYF
CDR3nt: TGTGCCAGTAGTTGGGGTGGCAGTCCCTACTACGAGCAGTACTTC

abundance: NA
v_gene: TRBV7-9
d_gene: NA
j_gene: TRBJ2-1
CDR3aa: CASNPIPNEQFF
CDR3nt: TGTGCCAGCAACCCCATCCCCAATGAGCAGTTCTTC

abundance: NA
v_gene: TRBV5-6
d_gene: TRBD1
j_gene: TRBJ1-2
CDR3aa: CASSRDRVYGYTF
CDR3nt: TGTGCCAGCAGCCGAGACAGGGTCTATGGCTACACCTTC

abundance: NA
v_gene: TRBV18
d_gene: NA
j_gene: TRBJ1-1
CDR3aa: CASSPIQGTDTEAFF
CDR3nt: TGTGCCAGCTCACCCATACAGGGAACGGACACTGAAGCTTTCTTT

abundance: NA
v_gene: TRBV5-1
d_gene: TRBD1
j_gene: TRBJ1-3
CDR3aa: CASSLASRDRGLNTIYF
CDR3nt: TGCGCCAGCAGCTTGGCGTCCCGGGACAGGGGGTTAAACACCATATATTTT

abundance: NA
v_gene: TRBV6-5
d_gene: TRBD2
j_gene: TRBJ2-1
CDR3aa: CASRATSGGAGEQFF
CDR3nt: TGTGCCAGCAGAGCCACTAGCGGGGGGGCAGGTGAGCAGTTCTTC

abundance: NA
v_gene: TRBV18
d_gene: NA
j_gene: TRBJ2-7
CDR3aa: CASSPPSGFQQYF
CDR3nt: TGTGCCAGCTCACCTCCATCCGGTTTCCAGCAGTACTTC

abundance: NA
v_gene: TRBV6-5
d_gene: TRBD1
j_gene: TRBJ1-1
CDR3aa: CASSYSLDREAFF
CDR3nt: TGTGCCAGCAGTTACTCCCTGGACAGGGAAGCTTTCTTT

abundance: NA
v_gene: TRBV3-1/TRBV3-2
d_gene: TRBD1
j_gene: TRBJ2-7
CDR3aa: CASSGGQGSTYEQYF
CDR3nt: TGTGCCAGCAGCGGCGGACAGGGGTCCACCTACGAGCAGTACTTC

abundance: NA
v_gene: TRBV27
d_gene: NA
j_gene: TRBJ2-1
CDR3aa: CASSPSPHEQFF
CDR3nt: TGTGCCAGCAGTCCATCCCCCCATGAGCAGTTCTTC

abundance: NA
v_gene: TRBV27
d_gene: NA
j_gene: TRBJ2-1
CDR3aa: CATHRSQRLDNEQFF
CDR3nt: TGTGCCACCCACCGCTCCCAGCGGCTCGACAATGAGCAGTTCTTC

abundance: NA
v_gene: TRBV5-1
d_gene: TRBD2
j_gene: TRBJ2-7
CDR3aa: CASSPQVAGGFTYEQYF
CDR3nt: TGCGCCAGCAGCCCCCAGGTAGCGGGGGGGTTTACCTACGAGCAGTACTTC

abundance: NA
v_gene: TRBV2
d_gene: TRBD1
j_gene: TRBJ1-4
CDR3aa: CASTRGREKLFF
CDR3nt: TGTGCCAGCACTAGGGGGCGAGAAAAACTGTTTTTT

abundance: NA
v_gene: TRBV15
d_gene: NA
j_gene: TRBJ1-5
CDR3aa: CATSRDRGSNQPQHF
CDR3nt: TGTGCCACCAGCAGAGACAGGGGCTCTAATCAGCCCCAGCATTTT

abundance: NA
v_gene: TRBV24-1
d_gene: TRBD1
j_gene: TRBJ1-2
CDR3aa: CATSDPGTENYGYTF
CDR3nt: TGTGCCACCAGTGACCCCGGGACAGAGAACTATGGCTACACCTTC

abundance: NA
v_gene: TRBV19
d_gene: TRBD1
j_gene: TRBJ2-7
CDR3aa: CASRPTGGRYEQYF
CDR3nt: TGTGCCAGTAGGCCTACAGGGGGGCGCTACGAGCAGTACTTC

abundance: few
v_gene: TRBV6-5
d_gene: TRBD1
j_gene: TRBJ1-2
CDR3aa: CASSLGQGAGYTF
CDR3nt: TGTGCCAGCAGTTTGGGACAGGGGGCCGGCTACACCTTC

abundance: once
v_gene: TRBV24-1
d_gene: TRBD1
j_gene: TRBJ2-5
CDR3aa: CATGGLDRGGETQYF
CDR3nt: TGTGCCACCGGGGGACTGGACAGGGGAGGAGAGACCCAGTACTTC

abundance: once
v_gene: TRBV7-2
d_gene: NA
j_gene: TRBJ1-2
CDR3aa: CASSREWVDGYTF
CDR3nt: TGTGCCAGCAGCAGAGAGTGGGTGGATGGCTACACCTTC

abundance: NA
v_gene: TRBV9
d_gene: NA
j_gene: TRBJ1-6
CDR3aa: CASSVSGVNSPLHF
CDR3nt: TGTGCCAGCAGCGTGTCCGGGGTGAATTCACCCCTCCACTTT

abundance: NA
v_gene: TRBV4-2
d_gene: TRBD1
j_gene: TRBJ2-7
CDR3aa: CASSQDLSQWTGSYEQYF
CDR3nt: TGTGCCAGCAGCCAAGATCTTTCTCAGTGGACAGGGTCGTACGAGCAGTACTTC

abundance: NA
v_gene: TRBV11-2
d_gene: TRBD1
j_gene: TRBJ2-2
CDR3aa: CASSLTGGETGELFF
CDR3nt: TGTGCCAGCAGCTTAACAGGGGGCGAGACCGGGGAGCTGTTTTTT

abundance: NA
v_gene: TRBV19
d_gene: TRBD1
j_gene: TRBJ2-6
CDR3aa: CASSVGQVPGANVLTF
CDR3nt: TGTGCCAGTAGTGTAGGACAGGTGCCTGGGGCCAACGTCCTGACTTTC

abundance: NA
v_gene: TRBV10-1
d_gene: NA
j_gene: TRBJ1-6
CDR3aa: CASSESGNSPLHF
CDR3nt: TGCGCCAGCAGTGAGTCGGGGAATTCACCCCTCCACTTT

abundance: NA
v_gene: TRBV21-1
d_gene: NA
j_gene: TRBJ1-2
CDR3aa: CASSSKGQDYGYTF
CDR3nt: TGTGCCAGCAGCTCGAAAGGGCAGGACTATGGCTACACCTTC

abundance: NA
v_gene: TRBV4-3
d_gene: NA
j_gene: TRBJ1-1
CDR3aa: CASSQEMNTEAFF
CDR3nt: TGCGCCAGCAGCCAAGAAATGAACACTGAAGCTTTCTTT

abundance: NA
v_gene: TRBV5-4
d_gene: NA
j_gene: TRBJ1-3
CDR3aa: CASSSGRTSGNTIYF
CDR3nt: TGTGCCAGCAGTTCAGGACGGACGTCTGGAAACACCATATATTTT

abundance: few
v_gene: TRBV4-1
d_gene: NA
j_gene: TRBJ2-5
CDR3aa: CASSDDYPPWETQYF
CDR3nt: TGCGCCAGCAGCGACGACTATCCCCCGTGGGAGACCCAGTACTTC

abundance: NA
v_gene: TRBV7-9
d_gene: TRBD1
j_gene: TRBJ1-3
CDR3aa: CASSLAAGQGASGNTIYF
CDR3nt: TGTGCCAGCAGCTTAGCAGCAGGACAGGGGGCCTCTGGAAACACCATATATTTT

abundance: NA
v_gene: TRBV9
d_gene: TRBD2
j_gene: TRBJ2-3
CDR3aa: CASSPPGRGGFADTQYF
CDR3nt: TGTGCCAGCAGCCCTCCCGGGAGGGGGGGGTTCGCAGATACGCAGTATTTT

abundance: once
v_gene: TRBV30
d_gene: NA
j_gene: TRBJ2-2
CDR3aa: CAWIKGHDNTGELFF
CDR3nt: TGTGCCTGGATAAAAGGGCACGATAACACCGGGGAGCTGTTTTTT

abundance: NA
v_gene: TRBV7-9
d_gene: NA
j_gene: TRBJ2-1
CDR3aa: CASSPGLRSNEQFF
CDR3nt: TGTGCCAGCAGCCCGGGTCTCAGGTCCAATGAGCAGTTCTTC

abundance: NA
v_gene: TRBV11-2
d_gene: TRBD2
j_gene: TRBJ2-3
CDR3aa: CASSLGGLAGSTDTQYF
CDR3nt: TGTGCCAGCAGCTTAGGAGGACTAGCGGGGAGTACAGATACGCAGTATTTT

abundance: NA
v_gene: TRBV2
d_gene: NA
j_gene: TRBJ1-6
CDR3aa: CATQSSSYNSPLHF
CDR3nt: TGTGCCACTCAGTCGAGCTCCTATAATTCACCCCTCCACTTT